This TCR beta chain came from a study of blood T cell repertoires in COVID-19. Trimming stripped 1 base from V and 4 bases from J, with 6 bases between. Germline assignment: CDR1 SGDLS and CDR2 YYNGEE. The CDR3 length is 13 residues. Per the original data handling: Estimation of nucleated cell counts relied on the amplification of reference gene primers. Using immunoSEQ multiplex PCR, the repertoire was profiled, and TCRdb retains in-frame clones only, with some absent. D and trimming were read from the DNA, whereas the V and J calls and clone size are those reported in that table. The repertoire holds around 180,000 clones, 70% to 90% seen once, with 2.5% in the top ten.

The TCR originated in a man aged 35-49 years with active or convalescent COVID-19. The sample comprised peripheral blood. The V call is TRBV9, the J call TRBJ1-5; maybe TRBD1 (6 bases). CDR3 in DNA: TGTGCCAGCAGCGTAACAGGGAATCAGCCCCAGCATTTT. Translation gives CASSVTGNQPQHF.